This TCR beta chain was sequenced during a study of cytomegalovirus exposure and HLA in healthy donors. The CDR3 consists of 19 residues. The V end lost 2 bases, the J end lost 0 bases, and 20 bases lay between the germline ends. A multiplex PCR was run with 60 Vbeta primers and 13 Jbeta primers. Only in-frame clones appear in the TCRdb table, and some are missing; sequencing was by immunoSEQ multiplex PCR. The sample yields approximately 100,000 clones, 66% seen once. A note on this clone: Antigen specificity is unknown.

Study-wide results and caveats: Per a prior analysis, the majority of TCR beta V segments were productive roughly 87% or roughly 30% of the time. Clonal expansion was found to be greater in HLA-associated TCR beta chains than in equally common others in a later analysis.

The material sequenced was PBMCs. The genes are TRBV23-1 and TRBJ1-5; D perhaps matches TRBD1 (6 bases). TRBV23-1 counts as an open reading frame of uncertain function. This sequence originates from a woman between 50 and 59 years old in good health and CMV-seronegative. In DNA form, the CDR3 reads TGCGCCAGCAGTCAACCCCACAGGGTTCGCTTTGGTAGCAATCAGCCCCAGCATTTT. Amino acids: CASSQPHRVRFGSNQPQHF.